A selection of T cell receptor beta chains follows, all from one sample in a study of shared clonotypes between healthy human individuals. Profiled with immunoSEQ multiplex PCR; TCRdb holds only in-frame clones, not every one. The sample holds some 580,000 clones, less than 98% seen once. The sequencing input was naive CD4+ T cells sorted from blood. All receptors come from a woman in her twenties or thirties in good health. The CDR3 runs from the conserved cysteine through the conserved F or W. Each record gives: D gene, V gene, J gene, clone size, CDR3 DNA, CDR3 protein. A D gene is named only where the DNA matches it firmly. Clone size is stated in some rows and not others, as once, few, many or a class when expanded.

>TRBD1|TRBV19|TRBJ1-2|NA
TGTGCCAGTAGCACGACCGGGACAGGGGGCACCTATGGCTACACCTTC
CASSTTGTGGTYGYTF
>TRBD2|TRBV5-4|TRBJ2-1|NA
TGTGCCAGCAGCCCACTAGCGGGAGAGAGGAACAATGAGCAGTTCTTC
CASSPLAGERNNEQFF
>NA|TRBV5-1|TRBJ1-1|NA
TGCGCCAGCAGCTTGGACACCTGGAACACTGAAGCTTTCTTT
CASSLDTWNTEAFF
>NA|TRBV7-3|TRBJ1-3|NA
TGTGCCAGCAGCCTACAAGATGGAAACACCATATATTTT
CASSLQDGNTIYF
>TRBD1|TRBV11-3|TRBJ1-1|NA
TGTGCCAGCAGCTCCGGACAGGGAGGGCGGACTGAAGCTTTCTTT
CASSSGQGGRTEAFF
>NA|TRBV9|TRBJ1-3|NA
TGTGCCAGCAGCGTAGAGGGCAGGGAACCAGGAAACACCATATATTTT
CASSVEGREPGNTIYF
>NA|TRBV10-3|TRBJ1-3|NA
TGTGCCATCAGGCCGGGACTCCCCTCTGGAAACACCATATATTTT
CAIRPGLPSGNTIYF
>NA|TRBV7-9|TRBJ1-3|NA
TGTGCCAGCAGCTTAGGGACAGGAAACACCATATATTTT
CASSLGTGNTIYF
>TRBD1|TRBV19|TRBJ1-5|NA
TGTGCCAGTAGTAGCCGGACAGGGGGCGGACAGCCCCAGCATTTT
CASSSRTGGGQPQHF
>NA|TRBV6-5|TRBJ2-3|once
TGTGCCAGCAGTTACCGACGGGGCACAGATACGCAGTATTTT
CASSYRRGTDTQYF
>NA|TRBV18|TRBJ2-7|NA
TGTGCCAGCTCCCGCGTCGGGGACGGAAGATACGAGCAGTACTTC
CASSRVGDGRYEQYF
>NA|TRBV7-9|TRBJ2-5|NA
TGTGCCAGCAGCTTCCCGGGGGGCTTGGGAGAGACCCAGTACTTC
CASSFPGGLGETQYF
>TRBD2|TRBV29-1|TRBJ2-5|NA
TGCAGCGTCCCCACCGCGAGCGGGAGCTCCCCGGAGACCCAGTACTTC
CSVPTASGSSPETQYF
>TRBD2|TRBV6-6|TRBJ2-2|NA
TGTGCCAGCAAAGGGCCAGCGGGAGACGTCGGGGAGCTGTTTTTT
CASKGPAGDVGELFF
>NA|TRBV2|TRBJ2-1|NA
TGTGCCAGCAGTGAATCGGACTGGACTTACAATGAGCAGTTCTTC
CASSESDWTYNEQFF